One sample yielded the 8 T cell receptor beta chains listed below, sequenced in a study of type 1 regulatory T cells. From the reads, TCRdb called clonotypes with MiXCR, one entry per CDR3 protein. This table has tens of thousands of distinct CDR3 sequences, 62% appearing once. These receptors lack a known antigen. Sequencing used cultured non-Tr1 T cells, either the whole culture or a sorted T cell fraction (not recorded which). These TCRs come from a human donor in good health.

This sequence joins TRBV5-4 and TRBJ1-1; 9 bases align to TRBD1. CDR1 SGHNT and CDR2 YYREEE come from the germline V gene (reference sequence). The CDR3 covers 15 residues. With V trimmed by 0 bases and J by 5 bases, 5 bases remained unmatched. The chain's CDR3 is CASSLAQGQGTEAFF. Here the CDR3 DNA reads TGTGCCAGCAGCTTGGCCCAAGGACAGGGGACTGAAGCTTTCTTT.

Only one count was recorded for this clonotype. The rearrangement uses TRBV6-1 and TRBJ2-3; 9 nucleotides align to TRBD1. CDR1 is MNHNS and CDR2 is SASEGT in the germline V gene. The trim removed 5 bases at V and 1 base at J, leaving 4 bases unmatched. The CDR3 consists of 15 residues. CDR3: CASSSRTGGTDTQYF. CDR3 DNA: TGTGCCAGCAGTAGCCGGACAGGGGGCACAGATACGCAGTATTTT.

This CDR3 reads CASGGRSYEQYF. The CDR3 nucleotides are TGTGCCAGCGGTGGACGCTCCTACGAGCAGTACTTC. V gene TRBV7-9 combines with J gene TRBJ2-7; unclear D gene. Germline lookup yields CDR1 SEHNR and CDR2 FQNEAQ (reference sequence). Trimming cost V 8 bases and J 0 bases, with 8 bases left between them. The length of the CDR3 is 12 residues.

This clonotype appeared many times. This chain connects TRBV4-1 to TRBJ2-2; D not resolved. Germline CDR1 reads MGHRA; CDR2 reads YSYEKL. CDR3 size: 14 residues. V dropped 0 bases and J dropped 9 bases, with 11 bases sitting between them. CDR3: CASSQESIPRELFF. The CDR3 DNA reads TGCGCCAGCAGCCAAGAGAGTATCCCCCGGGAGCTGTTTTTT.

This clonotype was recorded a few times. The chain joins TRBV4-2 to TRBJ2-2; 10 bases match TRBD2. J lost 3 bases, V lost 1 base, and 11 bases had no gene match. The CDR3 sequence is 19 residues long. Germline V gene data show CDR1 as LGHNA and CDR2 as YNFKEQ. The CDR3 loop is CASSQGGASGSLDTGELFF. For the CDR3, the DNA is TGTGCCAGCAGCCAAGGGGGGGCTAGCGGGAGTTTGGACACCGGGGAGCTGTTTTTT.

J is TRBJ1-2 and V is TRBV4-1; D may be TRBD1 (5 bases). Looked up from germline, CDR1 is MGHRA and CDR2 is YSYEKL. With 4 bases removed from V and 8 bases from J, the gap between germline ends came to 17 bases. This CDR3 has 14 amino acids. The CDR3 reads CASSRLTGAEGYTF. In DNA, the CDR3 is TGCGCCAGCAGCCGCCTCACAGGTGCAGAGGGCTACACCTTC.

V usage is TRBV15 and J usage is TRBJ1-6; the D is unclear. Germline V gene lookup returns CDR1 LNHNV and CDR2 YYDKDF (reference sequence). V was pared by 0 bases and J by 9 bases, with 6 bases between. The CDR3 runs 13 residues. The chain's CDR3 is CATSRDQTSPLHF. The CDR3 DNA is TGTGCCACCAGCAGAGATCAAACTTCACCCCTCCACTTT.

This clonotype was counted a few times. In DNA, the CDR3 is TGTGCCAGCAGACACGCCGGGACTACCCTCTACGAGCAGTACTTC. This gives the protein CASRHAGTTLYEQYF. The chain carries TRBV7-2 and TRBJ2-7; TRBD2 agrees at 7 bases. J gave up 3 bases and V 6 bases, and 11 bases lay outside the gene matches. The CDR3 has 15 amino acids. The germline V gene has CDR1 SGHTA and CDR2 FQGNSA.